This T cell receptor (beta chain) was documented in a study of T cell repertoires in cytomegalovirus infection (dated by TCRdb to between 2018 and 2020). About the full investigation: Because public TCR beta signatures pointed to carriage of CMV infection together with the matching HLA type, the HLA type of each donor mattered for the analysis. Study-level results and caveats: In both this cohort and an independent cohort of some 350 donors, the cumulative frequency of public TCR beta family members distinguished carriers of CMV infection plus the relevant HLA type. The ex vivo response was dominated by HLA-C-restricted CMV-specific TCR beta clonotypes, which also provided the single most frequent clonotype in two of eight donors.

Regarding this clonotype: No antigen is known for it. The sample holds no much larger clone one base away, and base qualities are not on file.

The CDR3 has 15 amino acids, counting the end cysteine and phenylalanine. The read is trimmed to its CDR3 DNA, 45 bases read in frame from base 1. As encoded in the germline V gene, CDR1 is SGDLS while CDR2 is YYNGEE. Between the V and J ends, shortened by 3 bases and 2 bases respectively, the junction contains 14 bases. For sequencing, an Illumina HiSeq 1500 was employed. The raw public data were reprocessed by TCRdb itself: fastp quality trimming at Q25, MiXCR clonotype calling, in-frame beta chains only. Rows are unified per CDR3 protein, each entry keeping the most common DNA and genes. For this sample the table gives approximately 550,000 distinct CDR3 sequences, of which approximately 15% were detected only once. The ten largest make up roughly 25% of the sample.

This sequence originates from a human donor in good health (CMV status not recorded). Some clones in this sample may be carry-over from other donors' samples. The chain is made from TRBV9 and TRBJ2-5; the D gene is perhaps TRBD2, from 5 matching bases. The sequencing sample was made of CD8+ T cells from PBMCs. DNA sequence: TGTGCCAGCAGCGCGGCCTCGGGGAAGCAAGAGACCCAGTACTTC. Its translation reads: CASSAASGKQETQYF.